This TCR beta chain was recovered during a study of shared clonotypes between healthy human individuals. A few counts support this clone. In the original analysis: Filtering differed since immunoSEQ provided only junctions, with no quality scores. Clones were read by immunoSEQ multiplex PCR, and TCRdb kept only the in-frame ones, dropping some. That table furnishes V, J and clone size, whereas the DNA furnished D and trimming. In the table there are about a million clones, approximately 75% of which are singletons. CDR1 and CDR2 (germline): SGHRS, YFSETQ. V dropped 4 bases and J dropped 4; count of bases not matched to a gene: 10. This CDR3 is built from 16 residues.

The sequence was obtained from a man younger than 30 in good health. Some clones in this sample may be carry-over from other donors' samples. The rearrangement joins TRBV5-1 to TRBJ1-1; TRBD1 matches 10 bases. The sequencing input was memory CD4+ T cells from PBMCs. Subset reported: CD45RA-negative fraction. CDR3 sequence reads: CASSARQGAQGTEAFF. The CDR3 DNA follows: TGCGCCAGCAGCGCCCGACAGGGGGCGCAGGGCACTGAAGCTTTCTTT. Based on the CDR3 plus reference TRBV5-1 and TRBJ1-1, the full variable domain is KAGVTQTPRYLIKTRGQQVTLSCSPISGHRSVSWYQQTPGQGLQFLFEYFSETQRNKGNFPGRFSGRQFSNSRSEMNVSTLELGDSALYLCASSARQGAQGTEAFFGQGTRLTVV.